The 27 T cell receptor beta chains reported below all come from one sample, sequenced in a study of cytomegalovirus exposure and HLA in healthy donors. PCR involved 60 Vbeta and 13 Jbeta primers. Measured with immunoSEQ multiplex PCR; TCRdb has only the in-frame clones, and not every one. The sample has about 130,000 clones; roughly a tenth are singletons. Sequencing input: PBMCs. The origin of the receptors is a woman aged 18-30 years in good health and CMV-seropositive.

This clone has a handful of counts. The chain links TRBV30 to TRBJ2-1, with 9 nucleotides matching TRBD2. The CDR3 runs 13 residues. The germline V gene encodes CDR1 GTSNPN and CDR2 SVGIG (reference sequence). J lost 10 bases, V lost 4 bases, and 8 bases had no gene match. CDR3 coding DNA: TGTGCCTGGATGGCGGGAGGGCCTGGGGAGCAGTTCTTC. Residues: CAWMAGGPGEQFF. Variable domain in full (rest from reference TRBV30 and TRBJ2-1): SQTIHQWPATLVQPVGSPLSLECTVEGTSNPNLYWYRQAAGRGLQLLFYSVGIGQISSEVPQNLSASRPQDRQFILSSKKLLLSDSGFYLCAWMAGGPGEQFFGPGTRLTVL.

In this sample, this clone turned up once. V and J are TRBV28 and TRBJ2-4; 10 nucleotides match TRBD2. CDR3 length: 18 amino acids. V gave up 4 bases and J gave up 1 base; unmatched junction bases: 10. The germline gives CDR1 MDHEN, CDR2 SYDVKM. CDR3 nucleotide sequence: TGTGCCAGCAGTTCGACTAGCGGGCTGCTGGGGGCCAAAAACATTCAGTACTTC. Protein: CASSSTSGLLGAKNIQYF.

The CDR3 protein is CASIPREGGSYEQYF. The CDR3 region has the DNA TGTGCCAGCATCCCGCGGGAGGGAGGCTCCTACGAGCAGTACTTC. This chain uses TRBV5-8 with TRBJ2-7; 9 positions agree with TRBD2. In germline, CDR1 is SGHTS, CDR2 YDEGEE. This CDR3 comprises 15 residues. The V segment lost 6 bases and the J segment 0 bases; nucleotides outside the gene matches: 7.

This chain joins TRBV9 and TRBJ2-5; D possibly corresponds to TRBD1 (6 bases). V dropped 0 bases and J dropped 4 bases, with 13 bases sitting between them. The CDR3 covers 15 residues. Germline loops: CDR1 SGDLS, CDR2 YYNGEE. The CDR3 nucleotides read TGTGCCAGCAGCGTAGGGGTCGGCAGGGGAGAGACCCAGTACTTC. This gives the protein CASSVGVGRGETQYF.

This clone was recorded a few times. The CDR3 loop reads CASSSRGNSGNQPQHF. The DNA for the CDR3 is TGTGCCAGCAGCTCACGAGGGAACTCGGGCAATCAGCCCCAGCATTTT. This chain joins TRBV7-8 and TRBJ1-5; D uncertain. Germline CDR1 and CDR2: SGHVS and FQNEAQ. Trimming took 4 bases from V and 2 from J, leaving 15 bases between them. The CDR3 has 16 amino acids.

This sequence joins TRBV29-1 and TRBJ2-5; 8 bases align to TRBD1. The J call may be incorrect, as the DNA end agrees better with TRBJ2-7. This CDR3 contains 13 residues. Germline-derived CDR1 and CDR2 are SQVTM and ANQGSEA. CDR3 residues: CSAWTGKVNEQYF. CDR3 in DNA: TGCAGCGCCTGGACAGGGAAGGTCAACGAGCAGTACTTC.

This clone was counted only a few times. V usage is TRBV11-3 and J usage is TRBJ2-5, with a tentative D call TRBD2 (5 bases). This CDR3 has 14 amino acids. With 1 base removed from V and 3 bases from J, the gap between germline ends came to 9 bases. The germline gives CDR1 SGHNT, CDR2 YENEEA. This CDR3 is CASSLVGVEETQYF. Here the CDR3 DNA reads TGTGCCAGCAGCTTAGTGGGAGTGGAAGAGACCCAGTACTTC.

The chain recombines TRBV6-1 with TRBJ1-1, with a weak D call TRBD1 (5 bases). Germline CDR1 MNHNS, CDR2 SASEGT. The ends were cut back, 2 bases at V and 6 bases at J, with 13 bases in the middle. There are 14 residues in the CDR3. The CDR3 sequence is CASSEWAAGAEAFF. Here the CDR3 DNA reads TGTGCCAGCAGTGAATGGGCTGCGGGGGCTGAAGCTTTCTTT.

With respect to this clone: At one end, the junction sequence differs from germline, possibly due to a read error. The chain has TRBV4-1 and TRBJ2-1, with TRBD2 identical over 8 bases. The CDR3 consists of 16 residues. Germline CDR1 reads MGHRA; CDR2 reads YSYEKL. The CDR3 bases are TGCGCCAGCAGCCTCGTTAGCGGGAACTCCTACAATGGGCAGTTCTTC. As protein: CASSLVSGNSYNGQFF.

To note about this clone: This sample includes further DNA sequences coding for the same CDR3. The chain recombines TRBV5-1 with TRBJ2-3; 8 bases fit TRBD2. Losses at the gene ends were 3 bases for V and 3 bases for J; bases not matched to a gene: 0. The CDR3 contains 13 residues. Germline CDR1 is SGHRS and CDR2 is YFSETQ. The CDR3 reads CASSSSGTDTQYF. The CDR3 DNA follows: TGCGCCAGCAGCTCTAGCGGGACAGATACGCAGTATTTT.

In nucleotides, the CDR3 is TGTGCCAGCAGTTTAGGGACAGGGAGCAATCAGCCCCAGCATTTT. This encodes CASSLGTGSNQPQHF. This chain joins TRBV28 and TRBJ1-5, with 9 bases that match TRBD1. Germline loops: CDR1 MDHEN, CDR2 SYDVKM. V shed 2 bases and J 1 base; nucleotides not matched to a gene: 0. The CDR3 loop spans 15 amino acids. Complete variable domain (other parts from reference TRBV28 and TRBJ1-5): DVKVTQSSRYLVKRTGEKVFLECVQDMDHENMFWYRQDPGLGLRLIYFSYDVKMKEKGDIPEGYSVSREKKERFSLILESASTNQTSMYLCASSLGTGSNQPQHFGDGTRLSIL.

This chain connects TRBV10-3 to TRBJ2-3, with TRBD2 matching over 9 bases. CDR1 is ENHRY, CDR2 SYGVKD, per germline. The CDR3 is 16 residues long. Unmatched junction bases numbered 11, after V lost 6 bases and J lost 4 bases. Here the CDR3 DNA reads TGTGCCATCAGGGCCGGGGCGGGAGGGCTCGCAGATACGCAGTATTTT. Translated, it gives CAIRAGAGGLADTQYF.

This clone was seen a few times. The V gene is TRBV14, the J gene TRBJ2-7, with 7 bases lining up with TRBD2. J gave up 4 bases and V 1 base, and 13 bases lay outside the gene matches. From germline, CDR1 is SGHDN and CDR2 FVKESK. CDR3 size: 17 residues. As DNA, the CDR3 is TGTGCCAGCAGCCAAGGGTATGAGAGCGGGATCTGGTACGAGCAGTACTTC. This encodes CASSQGYESGIWYEQYF.

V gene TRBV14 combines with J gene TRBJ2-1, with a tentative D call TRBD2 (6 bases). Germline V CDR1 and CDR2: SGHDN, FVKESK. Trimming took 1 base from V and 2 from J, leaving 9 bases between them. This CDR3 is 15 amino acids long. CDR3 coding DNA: TGTGCCAGCAGCCAAGGGCGGGACGCCTACAATGAGCAGTTCTTC. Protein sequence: CASSQGRDAYNEQFF.

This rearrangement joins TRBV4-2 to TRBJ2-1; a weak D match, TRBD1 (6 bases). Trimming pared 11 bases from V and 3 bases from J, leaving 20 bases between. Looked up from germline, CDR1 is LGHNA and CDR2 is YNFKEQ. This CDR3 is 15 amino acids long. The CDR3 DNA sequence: TGTGCCGCAACAACGGGACATCCTTTCTACAATGAGCAGTTCTTC. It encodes CAATTGHPFYNEQFF.

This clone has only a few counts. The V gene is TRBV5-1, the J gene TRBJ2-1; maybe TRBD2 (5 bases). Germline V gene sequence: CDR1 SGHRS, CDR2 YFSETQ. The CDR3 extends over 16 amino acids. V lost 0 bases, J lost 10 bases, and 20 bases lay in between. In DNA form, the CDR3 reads TGCGCCAGCAGCTTGGCCCAGCGGACCGTATACGGGGAGCAGTTCTTC. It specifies CASSLAQRTVYGEQFF.

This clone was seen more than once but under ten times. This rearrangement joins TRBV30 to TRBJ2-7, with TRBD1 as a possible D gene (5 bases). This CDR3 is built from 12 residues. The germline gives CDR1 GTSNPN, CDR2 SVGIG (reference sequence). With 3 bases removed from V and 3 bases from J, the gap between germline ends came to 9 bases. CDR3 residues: CAWSRDSYEQYF. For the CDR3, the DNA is TGTGCCTGGAGCAGAGACAGCTACGAGCAGTACTTC.

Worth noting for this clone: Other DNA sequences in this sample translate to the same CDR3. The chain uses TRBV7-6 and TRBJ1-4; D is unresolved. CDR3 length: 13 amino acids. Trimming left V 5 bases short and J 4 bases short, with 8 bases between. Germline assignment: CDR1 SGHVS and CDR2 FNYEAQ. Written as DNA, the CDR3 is TGTGCCAGCAGCGCGGCAGTTAATGAAAAACTGTTTTTT. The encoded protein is CASSAAVNEKLFF.

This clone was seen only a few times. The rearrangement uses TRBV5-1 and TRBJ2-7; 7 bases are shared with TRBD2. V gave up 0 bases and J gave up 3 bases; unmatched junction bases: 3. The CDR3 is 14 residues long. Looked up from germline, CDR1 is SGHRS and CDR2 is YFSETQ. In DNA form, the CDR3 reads TGCGCCAGCAGCTTGGGAGCGGGGAACTACGAGCAGTACTTC. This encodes CASSLGAGNYEQYF.

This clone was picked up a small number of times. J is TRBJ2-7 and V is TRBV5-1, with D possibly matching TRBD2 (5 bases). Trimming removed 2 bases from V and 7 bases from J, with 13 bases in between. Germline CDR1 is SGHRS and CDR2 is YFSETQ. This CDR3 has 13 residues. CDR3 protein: CASSLNTREEQYF. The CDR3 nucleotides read TGCGCCAGCAGCTTAAATACTAGAGAGGAGCAGTACTTC.

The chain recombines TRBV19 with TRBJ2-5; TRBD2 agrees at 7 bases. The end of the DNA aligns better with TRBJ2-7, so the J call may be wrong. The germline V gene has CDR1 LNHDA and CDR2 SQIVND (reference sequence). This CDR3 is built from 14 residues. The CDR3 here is CASSIGWTRNEQYF. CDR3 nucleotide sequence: TGTGCCAGTAGTATAGGCTGGACTAGGAACGAGCAGTACTTC.

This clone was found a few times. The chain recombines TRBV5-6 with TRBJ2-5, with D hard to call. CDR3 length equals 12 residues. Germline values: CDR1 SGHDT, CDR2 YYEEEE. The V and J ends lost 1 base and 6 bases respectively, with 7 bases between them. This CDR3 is CASSLMEQTQYF. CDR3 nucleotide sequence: TGTGCCAGCAGCTTGATGGAGCAGACCCAGTACTTC.

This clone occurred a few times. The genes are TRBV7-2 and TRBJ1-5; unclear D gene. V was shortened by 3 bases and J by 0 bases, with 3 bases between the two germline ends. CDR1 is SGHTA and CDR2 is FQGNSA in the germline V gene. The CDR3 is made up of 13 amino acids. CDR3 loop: CASSFNSNQPQHF. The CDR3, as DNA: TGTGCCAGCAGCTTTAATAGCAATCAGCCCCAGCATTTT.

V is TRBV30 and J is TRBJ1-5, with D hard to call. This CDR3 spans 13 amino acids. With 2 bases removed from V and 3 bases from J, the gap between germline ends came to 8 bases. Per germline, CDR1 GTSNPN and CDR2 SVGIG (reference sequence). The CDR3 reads CAWSPTSNQPQHF. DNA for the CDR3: TGTGCCTGGAGTCCTACCTCCAATCAGCCCCAGCATTTT.

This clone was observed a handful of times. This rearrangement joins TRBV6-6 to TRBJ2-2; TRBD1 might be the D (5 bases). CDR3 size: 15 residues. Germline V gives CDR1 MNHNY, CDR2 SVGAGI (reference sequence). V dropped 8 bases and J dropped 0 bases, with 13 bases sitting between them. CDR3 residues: CASQTTGPNTGELFF. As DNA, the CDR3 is TGTGCCAGCCAAACCACAGGCCCGAACACCGGGGAGCTGTTTTTT.

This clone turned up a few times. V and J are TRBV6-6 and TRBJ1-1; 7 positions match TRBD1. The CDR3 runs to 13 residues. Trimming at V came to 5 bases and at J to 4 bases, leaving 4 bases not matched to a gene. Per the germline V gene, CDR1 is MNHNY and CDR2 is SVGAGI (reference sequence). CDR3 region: CASSDRASTEAFF. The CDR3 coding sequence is TGTGCCAGCAGTGACAGGGCGAGCACTGAAGCTTTCTTT.

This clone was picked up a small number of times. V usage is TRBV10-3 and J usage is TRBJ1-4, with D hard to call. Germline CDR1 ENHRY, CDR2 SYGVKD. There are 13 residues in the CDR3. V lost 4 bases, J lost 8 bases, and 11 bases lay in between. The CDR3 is CAISGGLREKLFF. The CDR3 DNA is TGTGCCATCAGTGGAGGACTGCGGGAAAAACTGTTTTTT.